These 13 T cell receptor beta chains came from one sample sequenced in a study of tissue T cells after allogeneic stem cell transplantation. Specified time point: mouse harvest day 7 after allogeneic transplant. Tail vein injection delivered 10^7 T-cell-depleted bone marrow cells and 10^6 splenic CD5+ T cells. The method was immunoSEQ multiplex PCR; TCRdb's version includes in-frame clones alone and lacks a portion of them. This sample yields 5,500 to 9,000 clones, of which roughly 53% are seen a single time; approximately 3.5% belongs to the top ten. What was sequenced was gut tissue. The receptors here all came from a female BALB/c mouse given C57BL/6 T cells with graft-versus-host disease after an allogeneic hematopoietic cell transplant.

Concerning this clone: The junction does not match germline at one end; this may be a read error. The genes and germline here are from mouse. Read coverage stops 1 residue before the CDR3 terminus; the germline J gene supplies the remainder. This chain links TRBV16 with TRBJ1-2; tentatively, D is TRBD1 (5 bases). The CDR3 runs to 14 residues. CDR1 SGHSA and CDR2 FRNQAP come from the germline V gene. The part of the CDR3 DNA that was read is TGTGCAACCAGCCCCCGGGACCCAAACTCCGACTACACC. Translating it yields CATSPRDPNSDYT. The entire CDR3 sequence reads CATSPRDPNSDYTF.

For this clone: Gene and germline names: mouse. The DNA ends 1 residue before the CDR3 does, and the rest of the CDR3 is filled in from the germline J gene. The gene calls are TRBV12-1 and TRBJ2-7, with 14 bases lining up with TRBD2. The CDR3 extends over 15 amino acids. Losses at the gene ends were 2 bases for V and 5 bases for J; bases not matched to a gene: 4. CDR1 SGHSN and CDR2 HYEKVE come from the germline V gene. The DNA read from the CDR3 is TGTGCCAGCTCTCCACGGGACTGGGGGGGCGATGAACAGTAC. This sequence encodes CASSPRDWGGDEQY. The complete CDR3 sequence is CASSPRDWGGDEQYF.

This clone was found once. Gene labels here are mouse ones. Coverage ceases 1 residue before the CDR3 finishes, and the germline J gene fills in the end. This chain links TRBV12-2 with TRBJ2-3; D is unresolved. There are 12 residues in the CDR3. The V gene's germline CDR1 is SGHLS and CDR2 HYDKME. The V end was cut by 0 bases, the J end by 2 bases, with 2 bases between. CDR3 protein: CASSLDAETLYF. The covered CDR3 bases are TGTGCCAGCTCTCTCGATGCAGAAACGCTGTAT. The full variable domain, its missing parts supplied by reference TRBV12-2 and TRBJ2-3, is NSGVVQSPRYIIKGKGERSILKCIPISGHLSVAWYQQTQGQELKFFIQHYDKMERDKGNLPSRFSVQQFDDYHSEMNMSALELEDSAVYFCASSLDAETLYFGSGTRLTVL.

This clone was detected a few times. Here the gene names and germline are mouse. CDR3 bases read: TGTGCCAGCAGTCGGGACAACTATGCTGAGCAGTTC. Encoded protein: CASSRDNYAEQF. The entire CDR3 sequence reads CASSRDNYAEQFF. The chain links TRBV13-3 to TRBJ2-1; D tentatively reads TRBD1 or TRBD2 (5 bases each). Sequencing ends 1 residue short of the CDR3 end; the germline J gene provides the rest. Looked up from germline, CDR1 is NNHDY and CDR2 is SYVADS. This CDR3 is 13 amino acids long. Trimming cost V 4 bases and J 1 base, with 6 bases left between them.

This clone turned up a few times. The genes and germline here are from mouse. Within the sample, other DNA sequences also encode this same CDR3. The CDR3 spells CASSLRDTQYF. Partial CDR3 DNA: TGTGCCAGCAGTCTGAGGGACACCCAGTAC. The V call is TRBV26, the J call TRBJ2-5; D is unresolved. The read stops 1 residue short of the end of the CDR3; the missing end is completed from the germline J gene. The CDR3 is made up of 11 amino acids. From germline, CDR1 is KGHPV and CDR2 FQNQEV (reference sequence). The V and J ends lost 2 bases and 6 bases respectively, with 3 bases between them.

Comments on this clone: Gene names follow the mouse nomenclature. The CDR3 end falls 1 residue outside the read, so it is completed with the germline J gene. J is TRBJ1-3 and V is TRBV26; no definite D call. Germline-derived CDR1 and CDR2 are KGHPV and FQNQEV (reference sequence). This CDR3 comprises 16 residues. Trimming cost V 6 bases and J 1 base, with 16 bases left between them. The covered CDR3 bases are TGTGCCAGCAGCCCCGGAGGGCCCTGGTCTGGAAATACGCTCTAT. This encodes CASSPGGPWSGNTLY. In full, the CDR3 reads CASSPGGPWSGNTLYF.

Note on this clone: All gene names here are mouse names. The read terminates 1 residue before the CDR3 end, so the remaining end is supplied by the germline J gene. This chain links TRBV3 with TRBJ2-7, with a weak D call TRBD1 (5 bases). Trimming removed 6 bases at V and 7 bases at J, with 16 bases between. The CDR3 is made up of 13 amino acids. Germline V lookup: CDR1 SNHLY, CDR2 FYNGKV (reference sequence). The CDR3 region is CASRREEGREQYF. CDR3 DNA (partial): TGTGCCAGCAGGCGAGAAGAGGGGAGGGAACAGTAC.

This clone was seen a few times. Gene names are the mouse ones. The sequenced fragment ends 1 residue before the CDR3 boundary, so the rest is inferred from the germline J gene. V usage is TRBV24 and J usage is TRBJ2-1, with 8 positions matching TRBD1. Germline V gene lookup returns CDR1 KGHTA and CDR2 FRNEEI. The V and J ends lost 3 bases and 1 base, in that order; junction bases with no gene match: 2. The CDR3 has 15 residues. CDR3 bases read: TGTGCCAGCAGTCTTAGGGACAGGAACTATGCTGAGCAGTTC. It yields the protein CASSLRDRNYAEQF. The CDR3 in full is CASSLRDRNYAEQFF.

For this clone: Mouse gene names and germline throughout. CDR3 sequence: CASSLGTDQDTQYF. The sequenced CDR3 bases are TGTGCAAGCAGCTTAGGGACAGACCAAGACACCCAGTAC. This chain joins TRBV16 and TRBJ2-5; a weak D match, TRBD1 (6 bases). The read terminates 1 residue ahead of where the CDR3 ends, so the germline J gene completes it. Per germline, CDR1 SGHSA and CDR2 FRNQAP. The CDR3 is 14 amino acids. The V end was cut by 1 base, the J end by 1 base, with 6 bases between.

With respect to this clone: Germline and genes here are mouse. Sequencing ends 1 residue short of the CDR3 end; the germline J gene provides the rest. The chain combines TRBV5 with TRBJ2-4; D may correspond to TRBD1 or TRBD2 (6 bases each). CDR1 and CDR2 (germline): LGHNA, YNLKQL (reference sequence). The CDR3 length is 16 residues. V was cut by 0 bases and J by 3 bases, with 13 bases left in between. The part of the CDR3 DNA that was read is TGTGCCAGCAGCCAAGAATGGGGGCCGGGCCAAAACACCTTGTAC. It is translated as CASSQEWGPGQNTLY. The full CDR3 is CASSQEWGPGQNTLYF.

As regards this clone: Germline and genes here are mouse. The read terminates 1 residue before the CDR3 end, so the remaining end is supplied by the germline J gene. This rearrangement joins TRBV26 to TRBJ1-1; D remains unclear. The V and J ends lost 6 bases and 3 bases respectively, with 11 bases between them. This CDR3 is 13 amino acids long. Germline-derived CDR1 and CDR2 are KGHPV and FQNQEV (reference sequence). CDR3 DNA, as far as it was read: TGTGCCAGCAGGGTGGGTATGGACACAGAAGTCTTC. It encodes CASRVGMDTEVF. The full CDR3 protein is CASRVGMDTEVFF.

Comments on this clone: The listed genes are named as in mouse. The sequence runs out 1 residue before the end of the CDR3; the remainder is reconstructed from the germline J gene. The chain combines TRBV26 with TRBJ2-1, with 10 bases matching TRBD2. The J segment lost 2 bases and the V segment lost 1 base, leaving 2 bases of the junction unmatched. CDR3 length: 16 residues. The V gene's germline CDR1 is KGHPV and CDR2 FQNQEV (reference sequence). CDR3 DNA (partial): TGTGCCAGCAGTCTGTTGGGACTGGGGTACTATGCTGAGCAGTTC. This codes for CASSLLGLGYYAEQF. The whole CDR3 is CASSLLGLGYYAEQFF.

As for this clone: The gene names given are mouse names. The DNA ends 1 residue before the CDR3 does, and the rest of the CDR3 is filled in from the germline J gene. The chain recombines TRBV2 with TRBJ1-4, with 7 nucleotides matching TRBD1. J gave up 2 bases and V 1 base, and 4 bases lay outside the gene matches. Per the germline V gene, CDR1 is LGHNA and CDR2 is YSYQKL. There are 16 residues in the CDR3. Incomplete CDR3 DNA: TGTGCCAGCAGCCAAGTTCCGGGACAGTCCAACGAAAGATTATTT. The encoded protein is CASSQVPGQSNERLF. The CDR3 in full is CASSQVPGQSNERLFF.